One sample yielded the 27 T cell receptor beta chains listed below, sequenced in a study of shared clonotypes between healthy human individuals. Assay used: immunoSEQ multiplex PCR; TCRdb lists only in-frame clones, some missing. This sample has 950,000 to 1,300,000 clones, with 60% to 80% found just once. Input material: memory CD4+ T cells sorted from blood. This sample's subset: CD45RA-negative fraction. These receptors were taken from a man aged 18 to 30 in good health.

This clone was observed a single time. The chain employs TRBV29-1 and TRBJ1-2; 7 bases fit TRBD1. Germline-derived CDR1 and CDR2 are SQVTM and ANQGSEA. V shed 7 bases and J 3 bases; nucleotides not matched to a gene: 8. The length of the CDR3 is 13 residues. The DNA of the CDR3 is TGCAGCGCCCGACAGGGCAATTACTATGGCTACACCTTC. It is translated as CSARQGNYYGYTF.

The V call is TRBV11-2, the J call TRBJ2-1, with D unclear. V lost 0 bases and J lost 4, with 7 bases in between. The CDR3 runs to 14 residues. Germline assignment: CDR1 SGHAT and CDR2 FQNNGV. CDR3 coding DNA: TGTGCCAGCAGCTTAGATTGGTTATACAATGAGCAGTTCTTC. This translates into CASSLDWLYNEQFF. The whole variable domain, filled in from reference TRBV11-2 and TRBJ2-1, reads EAGVAQSPRYKIIEKRQSVAFWCNPISGHATLYWYQQILGQGPKLLIQFQNNGVVDDSQLPKDRFSAERLKGVDSTLKIQPAKLEDSAVYLCASSLDWLYNEQFFGPGTRLTVL.

The chain couples TRBV30 to TRBJ2-5; the match to TRBD2 covers 10 bases. This CDR3 is built from 14 residues. J gave up 5 bases and V 2 bases, and 5 bases lay outside the gene matches. Germline CDR1 GTSNPN, CDR2 SVGIG (reference sequence). Written as DNA, the CDR3 is TGTGCCTGGAGTCCCGGACTAGCGGCGGAGACCCAGTACTTC. This translates into CAWSPGLAAETQYF.

This chain connects TRBV7-9 to TRBJ1-5; 8 positions agree with TRBD1. CDR1 SEHNR and CDR2 FQNEAQ come from the germline V gene (reference sequence). The CDR3 extends over 15 amino acids. V shed 5 bases, J shed 3 bases, and the junction held 6 bases outside the gene matches. CDR3 in DNA: TGTGCCAGCAGCGGGACAGGAGGCTCCAATCAGCCCCAGCATTTT. Encoded protein: CASSGTGGSNQPQHF.

The chain has TRBV7-8 and TRBJ1-3, with unresolved D. Trimming took 5 bases from V and 0 from J, leaving 17 bases between them. CDR3 size: 17 residues. Germline CDR1 SGHVS, CDR2 FQNEAQ. CDR3 DNA sequence: TGTGCCAGCAGCGTTAGATCCGGAGGATACTCTGGAAACACCATATATTTT. Translation gives CASSVRSGGYSGNTIYF.

V usage is TRBV6-6 and J usage is TRBJ2-7, with 13 bases fitting TRBD2. Trimming at V came to 0 bases and at J to 4 bases, leaving 0 bases not matched to a gene. Germline CDR1 and CDR2: MNHNY and SVGAGI (reference sequence). This CDR3 comprises 15 residues. CDR3 DNA: TGTGCCAGCAGTTACTCGACTAGCGGGGGGTACGAGCAGTACTTC. Translation: CASSYSTSGGYEQYF.

This clone was recorded many times. This rearrangement joins TRBV30 to TRBJ1-3; D possibly corresponds to TRBD1 (5 bases). V lost 7 bases and J 4 bases, leaving 11 bases between the germline ends. This CDR3 is built from 12 residues. CDR1 GTSNPN and CDR2 SVGIG come from the germline V gene (reference sequence). The CDR3 loop reads CASEGPGNTIYF. The CDR3, as DNA: TGTGCCTCCGAGGGGCCCGGAAACACCATATATTTT.

V gene TRBV14 combines with J gene TRBJ1-2; 8 bases align to TRBD1. The CDR3 is 14 amino acids. CDR1 and CDR2 (germline): SGHDN, FVKESK. The V segment lost 4 bases and the J segment 4 bases; nucleotides outside the gene matches: 5. The CDR3 nucleotides are TGTGCCAGCAGCCCTTATGGGACAGGCTATGGCTACACCTTC. Amino acid sequence: CASSPYGTGYGYTF.

This rearrangement joins TRBV16 to TRBJ1-2; 10 bases fit TRBD1. J lost 4 bases, V lost 4 bases, and 6 bases had no gene match. This CDR3 has 15 amino acids. Germline assignment: CDR1 KGHSY and CDR2 FQNENV. CDR3 loop: CASSRGDRGGYGYTF. DNA for the CDR3: TGTGCCAGCAGCCGAGGGGACAGGGGCGGCTATGGCTACACCTTC. The variable domain in full, completed from reference TRBV16 and TRBJ1-2, reads GEEVAQTPKHLVRGEGQKAKLYCAPIKGHSYVFWYQQVLKNEFKFLISFQNENVFDETGMPKERFSAKCLPNSPCSLEIQATKLEDSAVYFCASSRGDRGGYGYTFGSGTRLTVV.

This sequence joins TRBV5-4 and TRBJ2-1, with D perhaps assigned TRBD1 or TRBD2 (5 bases each). V lost 4 bases and J 0 bases, leaving 11 bases between the germline ends. Germline CDR1 reads SGHNT; CDR2 reads YYREEE (reference sequence). The CDR3 has 15 amino acids. The CDR3 reads CASSGTRSSYNEQFF. CDR3 DNA: TGTGCCAGCAGCGGGACCCGCAGCTCCTACAATGAGCAGTTCTTC. The variable domain in full, completed from reference TRBV5-4 and TRBJ2-1, reads ETGVTQSPTHLIKTRGQQVTLRCSSQSGHNTVSWYQQALGQGPQFIFQYYREEENGRGNFPPRFSGLQFPNYSSELNVNALELDDSALYLCASSGTRSSYNEQFFGPGTRLTVL.

J is TRBJ2-5 and V is TRBV7-2; the D is unclear. CDR1 is SGHTA, CDR2 FQGNSA, per germline. The CDR3 consists of 12 residues. Trimming removed 6 bases at V and 3 bases at J, with 8 bases between. CDR3 DNA sequence: TGTGCCAGCAGTCTAAATGAAGAGACCCAGTACTTC. Its protein is CASSLNEETQYF.

The CDR3 DNA reads TGTGCCAGCAGTTCAGCCAGCCCACCGGCTTTCTTT. As protein: CASSSASPPAFF. The J gene is TRBJ1-1, the V gene TRBV6-5, with D unresolved. The V and J ends lost 4 bases and 11 bases respectively, with 14 bases between them. Germline V lookup: CDR1 MNHEY, CDR2 SVGAGI. The length of the CDR3 is 12 residues.

This clone was found a few times. The CDR3 coding sequence is TGCGCCAGCAGCTTTTTACCGGGACAGCCATCCTACGAGCAGTACTTC. Translated: CASSFLPGQPSYEQYF. The chain combines TRBV5-1 with TRBJ2-7, with 7 bases identical to TRBD1. CDR3 length equals 16 residues. V was clipped by 2 bases and J by 1 base; unmatched bases: 9. CDR1 is SGHRS, CDR2 YFSETQ, per germline.

As DNA, the CDR3 is TGTGCCAGCAGTGTCGGAGGGTTGAATACGCAGTATTTT. This codes for CASSVGGLNTQYF. The rearrangement uses TRBV6-4 and TRBJ2-3; D possibly corresponds to TRBD2 (6 bases). Germline values: CDR1 MRHNA, CDR2 SNTAGT. V was shortened by 4 bases and J by 7 bases, with 12 bases between the two germline ends. This CDR3 contains 13 residues.

V is TRBV29-1 and J is TRBJ2-6; TRBD1 matches at 7 bases. J lost 2 bases, V lost 7 bases, and 5 bases had no gene match. The germline gives CDR1 SQVTM, CDR2 ANQGSEA. The CDR3 runs to 14 residues. The CDR3 sequence is CSATQGPGANVLTF. CDR3 nucleotides: TGCAGCGCCACACAGGGGCCTGGGGCCAACGTCCTGACTTTC.

CDR3 region: CASSQVRLGFHNEQFF. DNA for the CDR3: TGCGCCAGCAGCCAAGTTCGATTGGGATTTCACAATGAGCAGTTCTTC. This chain connects TRBV4-1 to TRBJ2-1; D is unclear. The CDR3 is 16 amino acids. Trimming took off 1 base at V and 5 bases at J, with 15 bases between the two ends. CDR1 is MGHRA and CDR2 is YSYEKL in the germline V gene.

The CDR3 spells CASSLQGWRGTDTQYF. The CDR3 DNA reads as TGCGCCAGCAGCTTACAGGGGTGGCGGGGAACAGATACGCAGTATTTT. The chain recombines TRBV5-1 with TRBJ2-3; tentative D call: TRBD1 (7 bases). Germline V gives CDR1 SGHRS, CDR2 YFSETQ. V lost 2 bases, J lost 3 bases, and 16 bases lay in between. This CDR3 has 16 residues.

CDR3 protein: CASRKLERGHYEQYF. CDR3 DNA sequence: TGTGCCAGCAGGAAACTGGAGCGGGGGCATTACGAGCAGTACTTC. The chain carries TRBV27 and TRBJ2-7; 8 nucleotides match TRBD2. CDR3 length: 15 amino acids. The germline V gene has CDR1 MNHEY and CDR2 SMNVEV (reference sequence). The V and J ends lost 6 bases and 4 bases, in that order; junction bases with no gene match: 11.

This clone has a handful of counts. The chain links TRBV28 to TRBJ1-3; maybe TRBD1 (5 bases). The V gene lost 6 bases and the J gene lost 0 bases, with 18 bases spanning the gap. The CDR3 is 17 amino acids. Germline V gene sequence: CDR1 MDHEN, CDR2 SYDVKM. As DNA, the CDR3 is TGTGCCAGCAGCTCACAGGTTTCTGCTGCCTCTGGAAACACCATATATTTT. This translates into CASSSQVSAASGNTIYF. The variable domain in full, with the rest retrieved from reference TRBV28 and TRBJ1-3, is DVKVTQSSRYLVKRTGEKVFLECVQDMDHENMFWYRQDPGLGLRLIYFSYDVKMKEKGDIPEGYSVSREKKERFSLILESASTNQTSMYLCASSSQVSAASGNTIYFGEGSWLTVV.

This clone was recorded a few times. The chain joins TRBV5-6 to TRBJ1-4, with D unclear. Between the trimmed V and J ends, which lost 0 bases and 0 bases, there was a span of 12 bases. CDR1 and CDR2 (germline): SGHDT, YYEEEE. The CDR3 is 17 amino acids. This CDR3 is CASSLGPGVATNEKLFF. In DNA, the CDR3 is TGTGCCAGCAGCTTGGGTCCTGGGGTCGCAACTAATGAAAAACTGTTTTTT.

The chain is built from TRBV6-6 and TRBJ2-1, with 9 bases aligning to TRBD2. The CDR3 consists of 16 residues. Germline lookup yields CDR1 MNHNY and CDR2 SVGAGI (reference sequence). V dropped 4 bases and J dropped 7; count of bases not matched to a gene: 11. The chain's CDR3 is CASSSYISGGENEQFF. CDR3 nucleotide sequence: TGTGCCAGCAGTTCCTATATTAGCGGGGGCGAAAATGAGCAGTTCTTC.

This clone has just one count. The genes are TRBV4-1 and TRBJ2-1; unclear D gene. The germline V gene encodes CDR1 MGHRA and CDR2 YSYEKL. Trimming cost V 1 base and J 0 bases, with 10 bases left between them. CDR3 size: 16 residues. The CDR3 loop is CASSQVAVSSYNEQFF. The CDR3 DNA reads as TGCGCCAGCAGCCAAGTAGCTGTGAGCTCCTACAATGAGCAGTTCTTC.

This clone was detected once. The rearrangement links TRBV4-1 to TRBJ2-6; D might be TRBD1 or TRBD2, each matching 5 bases. V was shortened by 1 base and J by 0 bases, with 10 bases between the two germline ends. The germline V gene encodes CDR1 MGHRA and CDR2 YSYEKL. The CDR3 runs to 17 residues. The CDR3: CASSQGGAYSGANVLTF. In nucleotides, the CDR3 is TGCGCCAGCAGCCAAGGAGGGGCATACTCTGGGGCCAACGTCCTGACTTTC.

The rearrangement uses TRBV10-3 and TRBJ2-1; 10 nucleotides agree with TRBD2. This CDR3 is built from 15 residues. CDR1 and CDR2 from the germline V gene are ENHRY and SYGVKD. The junction had 3 bases not matched to a gene; V was cut back by 2 bases and J by 5 bases. Here the CDR3 reads CAISERLAGDNEQFF. The CDR3 coding sequence is TGTGCCATCAGTGAGAGACTAGCGGGCGACAATGAGCAGTTCTTC.

Written as DNA, the CDR3 is TGTGCCAGCAGCTGGGAGGACGCCACAGATACGCAGTATTTT. It yields the protein CASSWEDATDTQYF. The chain is built from TRBV5-5 and TRBJ2-3; a weak D match, TRBD2 (6 bases). Germline CDR1 and CDR2: SGHKS and YYEKEE (reference sequence). The length of the CDR3 is 14 residues. V dropped 3 bases and J dropped 2 bases, with 10 bases sitting between them.

The gene calls are TRBV10-3 and TRBJ2-2; D might be TRBD2 (7 bases). Deletions cut 0 bases from V and 7 bases from J, with 15 bases between. CDR1 is ENHRY, CDR2 SYGVKD, per germline. There are 16 residues in the CDR3. CDR3: CAISESFGGRDGELFF. The CDR3 DNA follows: TGTGCCATCAGTGAGTCATTCGGGGGGCGTGACGGGGAGCTGTTTTTT.

This clone was seen only a few times. This chain connects TRBV19 to TRBJ1-1; 7 nucleotides agree with TRBD1. Germline V gene sequence: CDR1 LNHDA, CDR2 SQIVND (reference sequence). The CDR3 extends over 14 amino acids. Trimming took 7 bases from V and 5 from J; bases not matched to a gene: 10. DNA for the CDR3: TGTGCCAGTAACTATAGGGGGCAGGGGACTGAAGCTTTCTTT. It is translated as CASNYRGQGTEAFF.